This T cell receptor beta chain is from a study of blood T cell repertoires in COVID-19. Study-level background: There were acute and convalescent COVID-19 samples, and they came from the United States, Italy and Spain. PBMCs, B-cell-depleted T cells, or T cells were the source of the cDNA or gDNA that made up the material.

Germline assignment: CDR1 MNHNY and CDR2 SVGAGI (reference sequence). The CDR3 length is 13 residues. J gave up 1 base and V 7 bases, and 1 base lay outside the gene matches. Per the original data handling: Cell counts per sample came from amplifying reference gene primers. Data came from immunoSEQ multiplex PCR; TCRdb stores just in-frame clones and leaves some out. V, J and clone size were drawn from that table, and D and trimming were deduced from the DNA. The sample consists of 140,000 to 150,000 clones, 70% to 90% of them appearing once. The TCR originated in a human donor with acute or convalescent COVID-19. The donor label of this sample is uncertain. Sequenced input: peripheral blood. The V and J genes are TRBV6-6 and TRBJ1-1; TRBD1 matches at 9 bases. CDR3 sequence: CASKTGGNTEAFF. CDR3 bases: TGTGCCAGCAAGACAGGGGGGAACACTGAAGCTTTCTTT.